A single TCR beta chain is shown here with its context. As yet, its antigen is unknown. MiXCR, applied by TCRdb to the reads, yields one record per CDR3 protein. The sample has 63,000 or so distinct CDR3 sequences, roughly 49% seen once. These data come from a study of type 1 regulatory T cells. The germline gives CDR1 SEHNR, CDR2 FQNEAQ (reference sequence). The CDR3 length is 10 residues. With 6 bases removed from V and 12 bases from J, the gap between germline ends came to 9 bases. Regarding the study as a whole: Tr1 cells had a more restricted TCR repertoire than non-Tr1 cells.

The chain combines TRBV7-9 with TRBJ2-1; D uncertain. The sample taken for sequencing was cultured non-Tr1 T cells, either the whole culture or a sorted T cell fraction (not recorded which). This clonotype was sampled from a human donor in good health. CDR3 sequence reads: CASSKGWQFF. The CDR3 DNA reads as TGTGCCAGCAGTAAGGGCTGGCAGTTCTTC.